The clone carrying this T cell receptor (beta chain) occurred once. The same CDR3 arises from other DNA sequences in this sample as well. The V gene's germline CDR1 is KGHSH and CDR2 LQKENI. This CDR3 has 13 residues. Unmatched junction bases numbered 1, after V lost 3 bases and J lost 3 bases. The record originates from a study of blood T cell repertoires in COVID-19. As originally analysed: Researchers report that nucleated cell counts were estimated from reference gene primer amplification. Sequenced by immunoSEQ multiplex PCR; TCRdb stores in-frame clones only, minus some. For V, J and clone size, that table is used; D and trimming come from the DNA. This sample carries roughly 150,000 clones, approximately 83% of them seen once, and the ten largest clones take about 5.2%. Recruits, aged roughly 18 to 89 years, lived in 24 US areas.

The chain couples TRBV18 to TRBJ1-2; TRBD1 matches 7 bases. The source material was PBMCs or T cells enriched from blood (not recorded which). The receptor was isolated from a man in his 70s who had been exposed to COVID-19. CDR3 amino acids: CASSPGTDYGYTF. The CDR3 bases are TGTGCCAGCTCACCGGGGACAGACTATGGCTACACCTTC.